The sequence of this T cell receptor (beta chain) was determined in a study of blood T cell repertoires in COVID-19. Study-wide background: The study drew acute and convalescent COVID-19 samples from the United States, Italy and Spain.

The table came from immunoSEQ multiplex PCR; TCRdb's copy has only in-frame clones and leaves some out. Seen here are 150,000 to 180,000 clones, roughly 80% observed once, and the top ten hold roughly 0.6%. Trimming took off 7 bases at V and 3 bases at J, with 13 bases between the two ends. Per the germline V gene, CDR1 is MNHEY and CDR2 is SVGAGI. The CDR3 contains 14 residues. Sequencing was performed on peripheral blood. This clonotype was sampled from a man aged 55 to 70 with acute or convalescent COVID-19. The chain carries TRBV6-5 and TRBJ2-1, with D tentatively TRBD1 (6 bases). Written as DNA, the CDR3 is TGTGCCAGCATGAAGACAGGCGGCTACAATGAGCAGTTCTTC. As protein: CASMKTGGYNEQFF.